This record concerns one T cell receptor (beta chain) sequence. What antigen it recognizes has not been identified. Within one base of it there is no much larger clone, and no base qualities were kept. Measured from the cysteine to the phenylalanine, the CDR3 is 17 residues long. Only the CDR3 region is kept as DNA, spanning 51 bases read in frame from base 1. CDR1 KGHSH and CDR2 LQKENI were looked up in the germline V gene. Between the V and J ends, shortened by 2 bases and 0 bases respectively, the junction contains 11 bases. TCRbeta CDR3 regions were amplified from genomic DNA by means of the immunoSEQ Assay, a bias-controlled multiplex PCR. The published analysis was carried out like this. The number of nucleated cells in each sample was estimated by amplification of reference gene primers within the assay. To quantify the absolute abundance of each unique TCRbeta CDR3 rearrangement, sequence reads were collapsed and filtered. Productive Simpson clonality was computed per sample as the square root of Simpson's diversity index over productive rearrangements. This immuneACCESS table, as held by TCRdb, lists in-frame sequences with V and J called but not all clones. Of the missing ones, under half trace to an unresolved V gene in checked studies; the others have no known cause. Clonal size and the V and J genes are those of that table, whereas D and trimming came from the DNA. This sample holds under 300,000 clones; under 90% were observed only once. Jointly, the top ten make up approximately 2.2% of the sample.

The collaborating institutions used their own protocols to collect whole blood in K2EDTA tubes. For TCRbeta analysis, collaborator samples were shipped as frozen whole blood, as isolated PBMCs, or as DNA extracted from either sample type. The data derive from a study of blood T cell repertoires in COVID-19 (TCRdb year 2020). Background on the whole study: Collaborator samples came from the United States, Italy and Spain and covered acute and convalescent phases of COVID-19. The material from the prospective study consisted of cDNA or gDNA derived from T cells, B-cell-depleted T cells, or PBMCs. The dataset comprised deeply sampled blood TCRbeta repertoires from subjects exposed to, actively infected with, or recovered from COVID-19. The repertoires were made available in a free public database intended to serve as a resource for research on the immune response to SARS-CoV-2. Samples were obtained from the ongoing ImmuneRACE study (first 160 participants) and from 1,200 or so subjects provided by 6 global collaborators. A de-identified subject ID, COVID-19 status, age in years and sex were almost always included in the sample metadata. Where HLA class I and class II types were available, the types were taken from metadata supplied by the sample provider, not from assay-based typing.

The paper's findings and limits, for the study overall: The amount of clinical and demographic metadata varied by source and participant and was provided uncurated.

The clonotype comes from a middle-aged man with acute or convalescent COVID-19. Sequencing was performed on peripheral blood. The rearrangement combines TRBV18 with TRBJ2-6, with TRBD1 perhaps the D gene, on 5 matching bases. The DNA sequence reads TGTGCCAGCTCACCAGACAGCTACCGCTCTGGGGCCAACGTCCTGACTTTC. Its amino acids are CASSPDSYRSGANVLTF.